The rows below give T cell receptor beta chains drawn from one sample of a study of shared clonotypes between healthy human individuals. Produced via immunoSEQ multiplex PCR; TCRdb's table is partial and in-frame only. The table lists roughly 1,500,000 clones, 98% of them singletons, with about 0.4% in the top ten. The sample comprised naive CD4+ T cells sorted from blood. These receptors originate from a man aged 25 to 45 in good health. CDR3s include the opening cysteine and the closing phenylalanine or tryptophan. A D gene is named only where the DNA matches it firmly. The size of a clone is reported for some rows only, either as once, few or many, or as a class for expanded clones.

CDR3,DNA,V,J,D,size
CASSAYRDGELFF,TGCGCCAGCAGTGCCTACAGGGACGGGGAGCTGTTTTTT,TRBV10-1,TRBJ2-2,-,-
CSVDWTARSTDTQYF,TGCAGCGTTGATTGGACAGCTCGGAGCACAGATACGCAGTATTTT,TRBV29-1,TRBJ2-3,-,-
CASSLLARVEGNTIYF,TGCGCCAGCAGCTTGTTAGCTCGGGTGGAGGGAAACACCATATATTTT,TRBV5-1,TRBJ1-3,-,-
CAISGRGTDYGYTF,TGTGCCATCAGTGGAAGGGGTACGGACTATGGCTACACCTTC,TRBV10-3,TRBJ1-2,-,-
CASSQDLEVSGNQPQHF,TGCGCCAGCAGCCAAGATCTGGAGGTATCGGGCAATCAGCCCCAGCATTTT,TRBV4-3,TRBJ1-5,-,-
CASSPPGLAGLNTGELFF,TGTGCCAGCAGCCCACCCGGACTAGCGGGGCTTAACACCGGGGAGCTGTTTTTT,TRBV5-6,TRBJ2-2,TRBD2,-
CASTLRTGELFF,TGTGCCAGCACCCTACGGACCGGGGAGCTGTTTTTT,TRBV28,TRBJ2-2,-,-
CASSLKLQGTYEQYF,TGTGCCAGCAGTTTAAAGCTCCAGGGGACCTACGAGCAGTACTTC,TRBV27,TRBJ2-7,-,-
CASSETDREVSYNEQFF,TGTGCCAGCAGCGAGACCGACAGGGAGGTCTCCTACAATGAGCAGTTCTTC,TRBV9,TRBJ2-1,-,-
CASSRLAGGYNEQFF,TGTGCCAGCAGTCGACTAGCGGGAGGTTACAATGAGCAGTTCTTC,TRBV11-2,TRBJ2-1,TRBD2,once
CASSIQGSWTEAFF,TGCGCCAGCAGCATACAGGGGAGTTGGACTGAAGCTTTCTTT,TRBV5-1,TRBJ1-1,TRBD1,-
CASSPLGPTDTQYF,TGTGCCAGCAGCCCCTTGGGCCCCACAGATACGCAGTATTTT,TRBV11-2,TRBJ2-3,-,-
CASSSAGDRNTEAFF,TGTGCCAGCAGCTCCGCGGGAGATAGGAACACTGAAGCTTTCTTT,TRBV5-6,TRBJ1-1,-,-
CASSAYRGLNEQFF,TGTGCCAGCAGCGCCTACAGGGGGCTGAATGAGCAGTTCTTC,TRBV7-2,TRBJ2-1,TRBD1,-
CASSYAGALLYEQYF,TGTGCCAGCAGTTACGCAGGGGCTCTCCTCTACGAGCAGTACTTC,TRBV6-5,TRBJ2-7,-,once
CASSKIAGGSYNEQFF,TGTGCCAGCAGCAAAATAGCGGGAGGATCCTACAATGAGCAGTTCTTC,TRBV11-2,TRBJ2-1,TRBD2,-
CASSGTGFQETQYF,TGTGCCAGCAGCGGAACAGGGTTCCAAGAGACCCAGTACTTC,TRBV9,TRBJ2-5,-,once
CASSPQPGTKPNEKLFF,TGCGCCAGCAGCCCACAACCGGGGACAAAACCGAATGAAAAACTGTTTTTT,TRBV4-1,TRBJ1-4,-,-
CASSIVSSSRAGSGETQYF,TGTGCCAGTAGCATAGTATCCTCAAGCAGGGCAGGTTCGGGAGAGACCCAGTACTTC,TRBV19,TRBJ2-5,-,-
CASSLRGATNEKLFF,TGTGCCAGCAGCTTACGGGGGGCAACTAATGAAAAACTGTTTTTT,TRBV11-2,TRBJ1-4,-,-
CASSYRQGTQYF,TGTGCCAGCAGTTATCGACAGGGGACGCAGTATTTT,TRBV6-5,TRBJ2-3,TRBD1,-
CASSMVLGSNQPQHF,TGTGCCAGTAGTATGGTTTTAGGTAGCAATCAGCCCCAGCATTTT,TRBV19,TRBJ1-5,-,-
CASSLRGNLIYEQYF,TGTGCCAGCAGCCTGAGGGGGAACCTTATCTACGAGCAGTACTTC,TRBV7-2,TRBJ2-7,-,-
CASRDGREAFF,TGCGCCAGCAGGGATGGGAGGGAAGCTTTCTTT,TRBV5-1,TRBJ1-1,-,-
CASSPTREHGVYNEQFF,TGTGCCAGCAGCCCAACCAGAGAACACGGGGTCTACAATGAGCAGTTCTTC,TRBV5-4,TRBJ2-1,-,-
CASSGLGGDTQYF,TGTGCCAGCAGCGGACTGGGGGGCGATACGCAGTATTTT,TRBV5-4,TRBJ2-3,-,-
CASAESEGFYEQYF,TGTGCCAGCGCAGAGTCTGAGGGGTTCTACGAGCAGTACTTC,TRBV2,TRBJ2-7,-,-
CASKTGTGAEKLFF,TGTGCCAGCAAGACCGGGACAGGGGCTGAAAAACTGTTTTTT,TRBV28,TRBJ1-4,TRBD1,-